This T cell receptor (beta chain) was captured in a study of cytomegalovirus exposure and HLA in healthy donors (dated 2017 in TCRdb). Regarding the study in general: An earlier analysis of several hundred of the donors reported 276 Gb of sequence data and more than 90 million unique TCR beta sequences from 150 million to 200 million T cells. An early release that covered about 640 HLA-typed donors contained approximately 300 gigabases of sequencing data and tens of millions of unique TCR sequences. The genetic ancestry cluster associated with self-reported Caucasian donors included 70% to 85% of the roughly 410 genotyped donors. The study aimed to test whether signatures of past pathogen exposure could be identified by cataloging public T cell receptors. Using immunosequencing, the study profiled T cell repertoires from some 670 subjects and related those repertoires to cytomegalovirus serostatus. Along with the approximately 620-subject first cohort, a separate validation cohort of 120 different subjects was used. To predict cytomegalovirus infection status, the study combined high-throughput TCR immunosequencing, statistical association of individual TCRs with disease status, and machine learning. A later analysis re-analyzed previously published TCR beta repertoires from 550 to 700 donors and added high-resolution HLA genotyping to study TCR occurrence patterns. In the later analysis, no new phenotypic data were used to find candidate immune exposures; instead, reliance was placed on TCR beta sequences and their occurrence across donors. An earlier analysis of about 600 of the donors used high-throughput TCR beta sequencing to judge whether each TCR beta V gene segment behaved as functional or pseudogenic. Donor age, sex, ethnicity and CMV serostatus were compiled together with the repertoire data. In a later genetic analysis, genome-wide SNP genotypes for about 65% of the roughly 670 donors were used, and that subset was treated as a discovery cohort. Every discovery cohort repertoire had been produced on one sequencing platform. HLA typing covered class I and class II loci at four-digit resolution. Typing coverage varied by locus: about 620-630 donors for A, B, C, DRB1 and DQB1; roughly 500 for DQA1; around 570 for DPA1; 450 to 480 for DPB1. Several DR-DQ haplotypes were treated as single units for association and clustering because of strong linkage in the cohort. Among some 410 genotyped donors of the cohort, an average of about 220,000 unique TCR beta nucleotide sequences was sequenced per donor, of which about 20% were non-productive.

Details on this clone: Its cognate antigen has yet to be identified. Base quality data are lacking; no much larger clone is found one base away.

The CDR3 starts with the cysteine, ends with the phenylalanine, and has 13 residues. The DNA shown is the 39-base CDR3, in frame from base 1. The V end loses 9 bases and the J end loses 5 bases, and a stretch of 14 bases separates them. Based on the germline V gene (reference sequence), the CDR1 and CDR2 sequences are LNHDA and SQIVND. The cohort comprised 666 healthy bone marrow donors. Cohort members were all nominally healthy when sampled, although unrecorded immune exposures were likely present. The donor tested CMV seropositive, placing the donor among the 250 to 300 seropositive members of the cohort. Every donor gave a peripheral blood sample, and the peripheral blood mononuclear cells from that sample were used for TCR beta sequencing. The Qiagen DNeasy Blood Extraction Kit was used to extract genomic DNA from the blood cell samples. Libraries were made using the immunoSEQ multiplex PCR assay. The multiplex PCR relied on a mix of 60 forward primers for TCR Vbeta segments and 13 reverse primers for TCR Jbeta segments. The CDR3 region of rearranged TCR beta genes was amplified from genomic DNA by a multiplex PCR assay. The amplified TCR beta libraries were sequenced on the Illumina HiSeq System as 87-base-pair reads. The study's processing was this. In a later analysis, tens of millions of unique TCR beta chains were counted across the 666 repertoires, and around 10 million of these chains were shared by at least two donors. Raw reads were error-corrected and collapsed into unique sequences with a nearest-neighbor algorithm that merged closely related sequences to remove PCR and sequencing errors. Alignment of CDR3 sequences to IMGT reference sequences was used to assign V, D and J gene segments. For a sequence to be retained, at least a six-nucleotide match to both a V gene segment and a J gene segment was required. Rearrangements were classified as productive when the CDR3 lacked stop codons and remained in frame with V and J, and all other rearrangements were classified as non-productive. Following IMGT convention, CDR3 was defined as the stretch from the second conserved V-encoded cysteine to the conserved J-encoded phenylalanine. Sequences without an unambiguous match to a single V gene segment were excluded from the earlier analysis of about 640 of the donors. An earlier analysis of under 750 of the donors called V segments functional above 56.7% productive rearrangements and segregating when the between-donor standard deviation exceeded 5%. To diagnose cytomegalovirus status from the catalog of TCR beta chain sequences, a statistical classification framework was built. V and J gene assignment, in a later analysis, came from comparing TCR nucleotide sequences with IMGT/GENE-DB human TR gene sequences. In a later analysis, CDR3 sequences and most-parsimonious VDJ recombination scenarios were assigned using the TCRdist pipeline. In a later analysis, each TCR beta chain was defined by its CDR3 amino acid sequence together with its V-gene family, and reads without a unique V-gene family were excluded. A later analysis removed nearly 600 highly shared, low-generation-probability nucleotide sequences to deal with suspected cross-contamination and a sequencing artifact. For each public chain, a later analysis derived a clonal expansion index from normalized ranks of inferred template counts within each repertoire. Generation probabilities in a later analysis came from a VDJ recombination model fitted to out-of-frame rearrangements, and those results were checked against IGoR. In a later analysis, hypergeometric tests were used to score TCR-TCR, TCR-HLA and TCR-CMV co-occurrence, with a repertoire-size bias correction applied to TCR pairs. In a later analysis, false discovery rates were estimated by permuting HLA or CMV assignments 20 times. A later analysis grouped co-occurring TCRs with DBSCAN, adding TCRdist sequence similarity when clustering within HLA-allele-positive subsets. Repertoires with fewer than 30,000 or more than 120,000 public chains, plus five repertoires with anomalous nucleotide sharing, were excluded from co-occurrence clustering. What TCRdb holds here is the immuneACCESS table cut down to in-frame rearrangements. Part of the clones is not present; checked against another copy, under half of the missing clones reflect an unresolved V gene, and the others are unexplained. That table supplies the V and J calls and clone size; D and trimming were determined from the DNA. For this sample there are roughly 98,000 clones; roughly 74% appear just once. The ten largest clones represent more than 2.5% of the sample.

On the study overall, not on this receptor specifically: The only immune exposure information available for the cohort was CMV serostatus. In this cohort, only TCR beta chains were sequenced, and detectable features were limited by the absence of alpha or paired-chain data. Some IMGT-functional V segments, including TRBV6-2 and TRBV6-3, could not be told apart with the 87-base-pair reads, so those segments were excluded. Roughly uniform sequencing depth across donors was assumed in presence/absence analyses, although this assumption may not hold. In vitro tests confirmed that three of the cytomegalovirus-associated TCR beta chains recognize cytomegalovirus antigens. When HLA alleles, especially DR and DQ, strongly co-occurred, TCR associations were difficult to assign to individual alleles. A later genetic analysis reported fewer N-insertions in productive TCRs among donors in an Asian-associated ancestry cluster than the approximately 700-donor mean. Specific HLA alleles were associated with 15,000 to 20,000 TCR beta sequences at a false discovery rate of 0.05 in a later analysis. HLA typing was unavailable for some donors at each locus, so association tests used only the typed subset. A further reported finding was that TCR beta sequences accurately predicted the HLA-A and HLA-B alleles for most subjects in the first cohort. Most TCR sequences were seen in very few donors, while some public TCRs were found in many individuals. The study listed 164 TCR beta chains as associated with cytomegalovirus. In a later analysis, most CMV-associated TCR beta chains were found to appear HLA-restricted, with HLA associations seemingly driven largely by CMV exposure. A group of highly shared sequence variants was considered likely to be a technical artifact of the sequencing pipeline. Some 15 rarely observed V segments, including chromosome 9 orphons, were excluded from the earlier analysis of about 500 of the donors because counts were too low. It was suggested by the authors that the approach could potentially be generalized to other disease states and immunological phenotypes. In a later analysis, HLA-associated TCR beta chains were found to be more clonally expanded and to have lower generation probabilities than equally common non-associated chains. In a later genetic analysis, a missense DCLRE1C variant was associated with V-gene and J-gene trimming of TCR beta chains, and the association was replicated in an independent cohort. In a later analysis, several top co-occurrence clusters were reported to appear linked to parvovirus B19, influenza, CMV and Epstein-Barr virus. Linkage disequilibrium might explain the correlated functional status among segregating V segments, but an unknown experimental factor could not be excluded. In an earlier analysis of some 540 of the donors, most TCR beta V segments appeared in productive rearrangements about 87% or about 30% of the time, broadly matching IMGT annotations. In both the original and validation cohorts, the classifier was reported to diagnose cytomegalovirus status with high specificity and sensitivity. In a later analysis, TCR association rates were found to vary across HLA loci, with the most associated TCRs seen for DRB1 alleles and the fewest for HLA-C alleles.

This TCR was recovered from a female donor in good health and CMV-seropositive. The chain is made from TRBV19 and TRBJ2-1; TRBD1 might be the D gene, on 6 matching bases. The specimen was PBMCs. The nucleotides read TGTGCCAGCACTAGGGGGTTCAACAATGAGCAGTTCTTC. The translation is CASTRGFNNEQFF. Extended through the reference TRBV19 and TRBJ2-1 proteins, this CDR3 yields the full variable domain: DGGITQSPKYLFRKEGQNVTLSCEQNLNHDAMYWYRQDPGQGLRLIYYSQIVNDFQKGDIAEGYSVSREKKESFPLTVTSAQKNPTAFYLCASTRGFNNEQFFGPGTRLTVL.